These T cell receptor beta chains were read from a single sample in a study of cytomegalovirus exposure and HLA in healthy donors. TCRdb keeps only in-frame clones here, not all; method: immunoSEQ multiplex PCR. The table lists approximately 150,000 clones, roughly 75% of them singletons, with around 3% in the top ten. The specimen sequenced was PBMCs. The receptors derive from a female donor in good health and CMV-seronegative. Each CDR3 is given with its conserved first and last residue. A D gene is named only where the DNA matches it firmly. Clone sizes are given selectively: once, few, many, or a class where the clone is expanded.

D,V,length,size,J,DNA,CDR3
TRBD1,TRBV5-1,14,few,TRBJ1-4,TGCGCCAGCAGCTGGGGGACAGGGGATGAAAAACTGTTTTTT,CASSWGTGDEKLFF
TRBD1,TRBV28,14,few,TRBJ1-1,TGTGCCAGCAGTTTGAGACAGGGCCCCACTGAAGCTTTCTTT,CASSLRQGPTEAFF
NA,TRBV28,15,NA,TRBJ1-5,TGTGCCAGCAGTTTCGGGGGAACCTACAATCAGCCCCAGCATTTT,CASSFGGTYNQPQHF
NA,TRBV6-6,14,many,TRBJ1-6,TGTGCCACCAGCCGGGGGGCAGGTAATTCACCCCTCCACTTT,CATSRGAGNSPLHF
NA,TRBV13,15,NA,TRBJ1-5,TGTGCCAGCAGCAAAGAGACTGACGGGGGATCGCCCCAGCATTTT,CASSKETDGGSPQHF
TRBD1,TRBV27,15,NA,TRBJ1-2,TGTGCCAGCAGTACCCGGGACAGGGTTCAGGGTGGCTACACCTTC,CASSTRDRVQGGYTF
NA,TRBV11-2,15,NA,TRBJ1-1,TGTGCCAGCAGCTTGGTGGGGAGGACGAACACTGAAGCTTTCTTT,CASSLVGRTNTEAFF
TRBD2,TRBV6-5,15,NA,TRBJ2-7,TGTGCCAGCAGTTACTCTAGCGGGCACTCCTACGAGCAGTACTTC,CASSYSSGHSYEQYF
NA,TRBV30,14,once,TRBJ1-6,TGTGCCTGGAGTGTACGGGGATCGAATTCACCCCTCCACTTT,CAWSVRGSNSPLHF
NA,TRBV27,16,few,TRBJ1-2,TGTGCCAGCAGTTTATCGGGGGCCGCAGGGAACTATGGCTACACCTTC,CASSLSGAAGNYGYTF
TRBD2,TRBV28,15,once,TRBJ2-1,TGTGCCAGCAGTTCACTAGCGGCCGGAAACAATGAGCAGTTCTTC,CASSSLAAGNNEQFF
TRBD1,TRBV7-4,13,few,TRBJ1-6,TGTGCCAGCAGTCAGGGACAGGGTAAAGGGGGCTTCTTT,CASSQGQGKGGFF
NA,TRBV19,16,NA,TRBJ2-5,TGTGCCAGTAGTATGACTCGCGGTGAGACCTTAGAGACCCAGTACTTC,CASSMTRGETLETQYF